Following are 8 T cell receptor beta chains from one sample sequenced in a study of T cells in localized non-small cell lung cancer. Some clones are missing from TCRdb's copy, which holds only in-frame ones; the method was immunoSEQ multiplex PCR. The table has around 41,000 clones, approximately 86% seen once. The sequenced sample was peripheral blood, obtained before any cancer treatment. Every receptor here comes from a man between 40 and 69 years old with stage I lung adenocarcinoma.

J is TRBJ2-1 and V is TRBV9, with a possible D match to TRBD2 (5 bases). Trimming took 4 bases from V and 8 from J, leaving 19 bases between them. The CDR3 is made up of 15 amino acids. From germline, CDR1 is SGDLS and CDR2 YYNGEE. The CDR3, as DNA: TGTGCCAGCAGCTCCTCCCTTCGCGGGCTGGATGAGCAGTTCTTC. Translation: CASSSSLRGLDEQFF.

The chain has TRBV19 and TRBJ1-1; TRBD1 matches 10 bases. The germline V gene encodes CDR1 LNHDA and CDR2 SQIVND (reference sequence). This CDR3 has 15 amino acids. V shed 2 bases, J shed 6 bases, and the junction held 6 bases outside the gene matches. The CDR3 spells CASSIRGQGISEAFF. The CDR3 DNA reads TGTGCCAGTAGTATAAGGGGACAGGGGATCTCTGAAGCTTTCTTT.

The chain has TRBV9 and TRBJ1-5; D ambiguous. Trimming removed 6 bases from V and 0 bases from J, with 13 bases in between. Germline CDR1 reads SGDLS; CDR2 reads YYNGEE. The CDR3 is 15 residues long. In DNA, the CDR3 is TGTGCCAGCACCCTGGATGCGGATAGCAATCAGCCCCAGCATTTT. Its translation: CASTLDADSNQPQHF.

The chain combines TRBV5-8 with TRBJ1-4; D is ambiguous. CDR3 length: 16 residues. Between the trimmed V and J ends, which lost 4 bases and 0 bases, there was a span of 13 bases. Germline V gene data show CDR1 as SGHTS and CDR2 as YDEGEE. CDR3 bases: TGTGCCAGCAGCCCGAGGACGGCTGCAACTAATGAAAAACTGTTTTTT. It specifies CASSPRTAATNEKLFF.

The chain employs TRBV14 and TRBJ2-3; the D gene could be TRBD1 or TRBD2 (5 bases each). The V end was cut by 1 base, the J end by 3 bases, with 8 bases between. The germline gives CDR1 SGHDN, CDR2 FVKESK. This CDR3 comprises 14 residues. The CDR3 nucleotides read TGTGCCAGCAGCCAAGGGGGGTGGACAGATACGCAGTATTTT. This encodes CASSQGGWTDTQYF.

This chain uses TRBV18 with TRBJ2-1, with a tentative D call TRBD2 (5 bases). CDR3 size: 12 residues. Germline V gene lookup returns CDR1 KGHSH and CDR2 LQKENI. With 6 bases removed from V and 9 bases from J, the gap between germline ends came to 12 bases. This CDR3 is CASSMDSGEQFF. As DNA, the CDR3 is TGTGCCAGCTCTATGGACTCGGGTGAGCAGTTCTTC.

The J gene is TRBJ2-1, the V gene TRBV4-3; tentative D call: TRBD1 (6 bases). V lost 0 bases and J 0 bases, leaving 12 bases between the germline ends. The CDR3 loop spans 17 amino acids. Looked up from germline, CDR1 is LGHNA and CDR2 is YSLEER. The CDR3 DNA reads TGCGCCAGCAGCCAAGATCACGAAGGGGGCTCCTACAATGAGCAGTTCTTC. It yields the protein CASSQDHEGGSYNEQFF.

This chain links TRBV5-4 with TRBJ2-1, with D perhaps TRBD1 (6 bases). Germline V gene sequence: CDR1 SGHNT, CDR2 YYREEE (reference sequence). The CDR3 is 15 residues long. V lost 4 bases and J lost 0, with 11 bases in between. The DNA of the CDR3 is TGTGCCAGCAGCCCCGGACAGAGCTCCTACAATGAGCAGTTCTTC. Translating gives CASSPGQSSYNEQFF.